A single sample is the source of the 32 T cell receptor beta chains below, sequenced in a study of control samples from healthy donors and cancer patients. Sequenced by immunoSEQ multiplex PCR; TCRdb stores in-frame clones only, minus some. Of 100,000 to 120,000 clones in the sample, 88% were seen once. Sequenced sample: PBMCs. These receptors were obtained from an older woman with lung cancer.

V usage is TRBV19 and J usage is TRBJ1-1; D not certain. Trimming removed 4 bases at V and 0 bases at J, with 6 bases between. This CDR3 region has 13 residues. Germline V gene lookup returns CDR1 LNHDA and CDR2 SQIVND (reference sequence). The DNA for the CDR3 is TGTGCCAGTAGTACCCGACTGAACACTGAAGCTTTCTTT. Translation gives CASSTRLNTEAFF.

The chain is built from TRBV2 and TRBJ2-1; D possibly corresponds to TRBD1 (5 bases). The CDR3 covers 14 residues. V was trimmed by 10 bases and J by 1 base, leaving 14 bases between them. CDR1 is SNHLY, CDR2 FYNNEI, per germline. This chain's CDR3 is CATNPQGSYNEQFF. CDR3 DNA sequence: TGTGCCACCAATCCCCAGGGATCCTACAATGAGCAGTTCTTC.

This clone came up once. In DNA form, the CDR3 reads TGTGCCAGCAATCGTCCCGACAGCCATAACTATGGCTACACCTTC. Its protein is CASNRPDSHNYGYTF. The V and J genes are TRBV2 and TRBJ1-2, with D tentatively TRBD1 (5 bases). CDR3 size: 15 residues. Deletions cut 7 bases from V and 1 base from J, with 16 bases between. Looked up from germline, CDR1 is SNHLY and CDR2 is FYNNEI.

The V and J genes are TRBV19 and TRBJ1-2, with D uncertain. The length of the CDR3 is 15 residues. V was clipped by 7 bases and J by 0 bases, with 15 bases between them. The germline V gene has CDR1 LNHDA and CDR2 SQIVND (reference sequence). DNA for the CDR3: TGTGCCAGTACGTCCATGGCGAGAGCTAACTATGGCTACACCTTC. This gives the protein CASTSMARANYGYTF.

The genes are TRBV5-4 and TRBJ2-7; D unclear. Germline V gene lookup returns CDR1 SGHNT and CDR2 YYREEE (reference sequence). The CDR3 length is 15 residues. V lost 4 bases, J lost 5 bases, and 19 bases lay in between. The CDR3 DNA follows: TGTGCCAGCAGCGCAACCGGTACACAGATCCACGAGCAGTACTTC. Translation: CASSATGTQIHEQYF.

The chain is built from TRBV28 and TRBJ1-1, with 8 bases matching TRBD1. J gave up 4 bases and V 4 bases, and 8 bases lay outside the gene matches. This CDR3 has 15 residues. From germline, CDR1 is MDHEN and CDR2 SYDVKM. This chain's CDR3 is CASSSPGGDGTEAFF. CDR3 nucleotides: TGTGCCAGCAGTTCCCCAGGGGGCGATGGCACTGAAGCTTTCTTT.

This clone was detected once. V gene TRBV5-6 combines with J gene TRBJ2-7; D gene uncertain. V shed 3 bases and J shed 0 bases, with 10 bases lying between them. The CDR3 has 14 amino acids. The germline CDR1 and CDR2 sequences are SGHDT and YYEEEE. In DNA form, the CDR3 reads TGTGCCAGCAGCTCCAAGTTAAACTCCTACGAGCAGTACTTC. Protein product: CASSSKLNSYEQYF.

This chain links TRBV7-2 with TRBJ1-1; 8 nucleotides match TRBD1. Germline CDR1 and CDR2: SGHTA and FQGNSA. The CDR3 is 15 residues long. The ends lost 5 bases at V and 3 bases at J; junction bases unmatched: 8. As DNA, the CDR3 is TGTGCCAGCAGCCCACAGGGGGGGGGATACACTGAAGCTTTCTTT. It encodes CASSPQGGGYTEAFF.

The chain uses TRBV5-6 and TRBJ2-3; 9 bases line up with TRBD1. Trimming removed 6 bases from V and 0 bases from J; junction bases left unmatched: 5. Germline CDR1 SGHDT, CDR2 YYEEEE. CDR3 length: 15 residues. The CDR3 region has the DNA TGTGCCAGCATAAGACAGGGGGTTAGCACAGATACGCAGTATTTT. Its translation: CASIRQGVSTDTQYF.

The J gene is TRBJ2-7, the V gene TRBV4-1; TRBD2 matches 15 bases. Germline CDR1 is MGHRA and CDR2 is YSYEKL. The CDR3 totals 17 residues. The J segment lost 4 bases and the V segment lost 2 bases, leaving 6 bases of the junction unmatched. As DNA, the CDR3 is TGCGCCAGCAGCCAACCGTCCGGGACTAGCGGGGGGTACGAGCAGTACTTC. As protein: CASSQPSGTSGGYEQYF.

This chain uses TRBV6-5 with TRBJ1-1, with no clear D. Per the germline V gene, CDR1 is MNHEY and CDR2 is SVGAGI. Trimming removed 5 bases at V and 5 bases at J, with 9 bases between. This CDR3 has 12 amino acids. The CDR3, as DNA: TGTGCCAGCAGTCCGGACCGGACTGAAGCTTTCTTT. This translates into CASSPDRTEAFF.

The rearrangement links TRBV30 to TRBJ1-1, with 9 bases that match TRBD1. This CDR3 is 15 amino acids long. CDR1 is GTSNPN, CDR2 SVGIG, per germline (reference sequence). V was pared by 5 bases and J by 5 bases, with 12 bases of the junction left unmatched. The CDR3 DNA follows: TGTGCCTGGGGGGAACAGGGGGCTGGGAGGACTGAAGCTTTCTTT. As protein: CAWGEQGAGRTEAFF. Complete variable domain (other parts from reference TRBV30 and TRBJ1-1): SQTIHQWPATLVQPVGSPLSLECTVEGTSNPNLYWYRQAAGRGLQLLFYSVGIGQISSEVPQNLSASRPQDRQFILSSKKLLLSDSGFYLCAWGEQGAGRTEAFFGQGTRLTVV.

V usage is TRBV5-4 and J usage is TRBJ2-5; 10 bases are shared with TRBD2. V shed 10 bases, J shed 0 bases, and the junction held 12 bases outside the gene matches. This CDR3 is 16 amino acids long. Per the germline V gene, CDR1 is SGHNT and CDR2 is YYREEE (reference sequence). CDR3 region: CAAVAPTSGYQETQYF. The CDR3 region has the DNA TGTGCCGCTGTCGCCCCGACTAGCGGGTACCAAGAGACCCAGTACTTC.

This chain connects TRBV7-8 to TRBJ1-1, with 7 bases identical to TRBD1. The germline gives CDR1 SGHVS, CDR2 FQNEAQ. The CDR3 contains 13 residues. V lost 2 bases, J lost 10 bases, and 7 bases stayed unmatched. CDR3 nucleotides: TGTGCCAGCAGCTTAACAGGGGCTCTCGGAGCTTTCTTT. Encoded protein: CASSLTGALGAFF.

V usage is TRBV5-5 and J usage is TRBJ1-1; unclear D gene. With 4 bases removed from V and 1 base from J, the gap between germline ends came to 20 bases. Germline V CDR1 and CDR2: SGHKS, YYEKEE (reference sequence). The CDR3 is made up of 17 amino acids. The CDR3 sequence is CASSRTPPGGSNTEAFF. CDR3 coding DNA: TGTGCCAGCAGCCGCACCCCACCGGGCGGATCGAACACTGAAGCTTTCTTT.

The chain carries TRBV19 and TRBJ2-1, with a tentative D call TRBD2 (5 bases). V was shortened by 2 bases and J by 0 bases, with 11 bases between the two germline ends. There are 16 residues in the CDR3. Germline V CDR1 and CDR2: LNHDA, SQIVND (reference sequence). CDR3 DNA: TGTGCCAGTAGTATATTCGGGATAGGCTCCTACAATGAGCAGTTCTTC. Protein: CASSIFGIGSYNEQFF.

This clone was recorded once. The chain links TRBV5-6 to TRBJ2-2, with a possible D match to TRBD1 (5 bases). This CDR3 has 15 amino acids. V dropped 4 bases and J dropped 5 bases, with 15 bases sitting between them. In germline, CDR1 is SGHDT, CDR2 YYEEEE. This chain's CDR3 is CASSGWQGVTGELFF. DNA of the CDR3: TGTGCCAGCAGCGGTTGGCAGGGCGTAACCGGGGAGCTGTTTTTT.

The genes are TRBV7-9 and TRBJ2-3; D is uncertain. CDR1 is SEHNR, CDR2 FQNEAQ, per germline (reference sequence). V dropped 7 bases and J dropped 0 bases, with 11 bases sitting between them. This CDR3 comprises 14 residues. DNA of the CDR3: TGTGCCAGCACGCAGCCGGTTAGCACAGATACGCAGTATTTT. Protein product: CASTQPVSTDTQYF. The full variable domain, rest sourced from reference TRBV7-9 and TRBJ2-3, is DTGVSQNPRHKITKRGQNVTFRCDPISEHNRLYWYRQTLGQGPEFLTYFQNEAQLEKSRLLSDRFSAERPKGSFSTLEIQRTEQGDSAMYLCASTQPVSTDTQYFGPGTRLTVL.

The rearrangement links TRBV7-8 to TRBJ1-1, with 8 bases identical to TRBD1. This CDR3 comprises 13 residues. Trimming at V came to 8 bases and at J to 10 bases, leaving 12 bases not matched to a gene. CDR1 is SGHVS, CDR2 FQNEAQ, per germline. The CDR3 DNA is TGTGCCAGCGAACCGACAGGGGAAAGAAGAGCTTTCTTT. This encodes CASEPTGERRAFF. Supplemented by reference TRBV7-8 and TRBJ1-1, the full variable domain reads GAGVSQSPRYKVAKRGQDVALRCDPISGHVSLFWYQQALGQGPEFLTYFQNEAQLDKSGLPSDRFFAERPEGSVSTLKIQRTQQEDSAVYLCASEPTGERRAFFGQGTRLTVV.

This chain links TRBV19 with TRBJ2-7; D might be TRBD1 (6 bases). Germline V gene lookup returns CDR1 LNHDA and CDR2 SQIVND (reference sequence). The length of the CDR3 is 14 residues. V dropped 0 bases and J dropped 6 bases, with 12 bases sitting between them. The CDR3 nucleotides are TGTGCCAGTAGTATAGAGGTAACAGGGCGCGAGCAGTACTTC. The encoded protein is CASSIEVTGREQYF.

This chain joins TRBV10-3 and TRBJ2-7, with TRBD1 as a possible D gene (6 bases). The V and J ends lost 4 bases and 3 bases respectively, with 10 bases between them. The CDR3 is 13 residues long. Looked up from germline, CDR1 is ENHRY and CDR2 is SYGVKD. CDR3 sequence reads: CAISGGQGYEQYF. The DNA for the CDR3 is TGTGCCATCAGTGGGGGGCAGGGCTACGAGCAGTACTTC.

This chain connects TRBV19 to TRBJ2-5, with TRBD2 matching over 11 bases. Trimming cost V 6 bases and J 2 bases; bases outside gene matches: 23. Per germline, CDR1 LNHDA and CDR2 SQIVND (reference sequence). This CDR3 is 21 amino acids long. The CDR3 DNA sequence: TGTGCCAGTAGCCCAACCATAACTAGCGGGGGCTTGAGACGGCATCAAGAGACCCAGTACTTC. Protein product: CASSPTITSGGLRRHQETQYF.

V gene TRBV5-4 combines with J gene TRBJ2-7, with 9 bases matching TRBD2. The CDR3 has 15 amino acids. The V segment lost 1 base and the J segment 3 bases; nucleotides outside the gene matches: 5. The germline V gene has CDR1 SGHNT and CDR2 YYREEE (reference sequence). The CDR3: CASSLPSGAIYEQYF. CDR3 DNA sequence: TGTGCCAGCAGCTTGCCTAGCGGGGCGATCTACGAGCAGTACTTC. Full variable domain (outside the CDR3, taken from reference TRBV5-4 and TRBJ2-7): ETGVTQSPTHLIKTRGQQVTLRCSSQSGHNTVSWYQQALGQGPQFIFQYYREEENGRGNFPPRFSGLQFPNYSSELNVNALELDDSALYLCASSLPSGAIYEQYFGPGTRLTVT.

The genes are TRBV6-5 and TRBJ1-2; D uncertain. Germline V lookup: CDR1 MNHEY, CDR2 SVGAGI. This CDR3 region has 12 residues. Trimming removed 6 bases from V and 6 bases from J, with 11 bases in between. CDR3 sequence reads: CASRHGRDGYTF. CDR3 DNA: TGTGCCAGCAGACACGGACGGGATGGCTACACCTTC.

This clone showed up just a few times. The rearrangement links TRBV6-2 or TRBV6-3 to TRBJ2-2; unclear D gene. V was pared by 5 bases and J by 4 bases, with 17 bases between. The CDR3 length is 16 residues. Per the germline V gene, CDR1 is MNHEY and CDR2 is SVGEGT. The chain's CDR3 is CASSIWYSPGTGELFF. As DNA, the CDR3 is TGTGCCAGCAGTATCTGGTACTCCCCGGGCACCGGGGAGCTGTTTTTT.

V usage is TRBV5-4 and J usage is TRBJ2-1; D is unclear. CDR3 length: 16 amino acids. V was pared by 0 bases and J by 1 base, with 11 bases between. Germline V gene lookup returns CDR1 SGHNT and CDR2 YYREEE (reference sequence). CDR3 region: CASSLGADRSYNEQFF. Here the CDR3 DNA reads TGTGCCAGCAGCTTGGGTGCGGACCGTTCCTACAATGAGCAGTTCTTC. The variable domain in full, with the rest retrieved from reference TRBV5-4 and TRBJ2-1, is ETGVTQSPTHLIKTRGQQVTLRCSSQSGHNTVSWYQQALGQGPQFIFQYYREEENGRGNFPPRFSGLQFPNYSSELNVNALELDDSALYLCASSLGADRSYNEQFFGPGTRLTVL.

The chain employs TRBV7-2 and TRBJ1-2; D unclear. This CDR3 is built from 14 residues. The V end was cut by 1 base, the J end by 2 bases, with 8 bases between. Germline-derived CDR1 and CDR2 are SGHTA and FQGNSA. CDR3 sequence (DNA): TGTGCCAGCAGCTTAGTACAGCAAAACTATGGCTACACCTTC. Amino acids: CASSLVQQNYGYTF.

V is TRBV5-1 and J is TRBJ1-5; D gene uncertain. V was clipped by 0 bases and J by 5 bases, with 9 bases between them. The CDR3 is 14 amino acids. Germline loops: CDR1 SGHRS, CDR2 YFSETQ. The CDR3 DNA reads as TGCGCCAGCAGCTTGGAGGGAAACCATCAGCCCCAGCATTTT. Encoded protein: CASSLEGNHQPQHF.

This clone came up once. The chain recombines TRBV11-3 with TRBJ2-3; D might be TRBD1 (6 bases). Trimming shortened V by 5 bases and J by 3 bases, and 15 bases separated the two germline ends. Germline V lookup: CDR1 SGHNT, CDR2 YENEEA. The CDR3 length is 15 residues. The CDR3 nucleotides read TGTGCCAGCAGCCTTCTGGCAGGGGCGACAGATACGCAGTATTTT. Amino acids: CASSLLAGATDTQYF.

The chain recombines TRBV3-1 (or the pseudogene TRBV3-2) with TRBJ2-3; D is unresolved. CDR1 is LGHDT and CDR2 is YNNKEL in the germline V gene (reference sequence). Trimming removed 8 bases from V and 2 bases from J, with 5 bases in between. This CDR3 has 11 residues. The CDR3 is CASSYTDTQYF. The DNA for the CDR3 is TGTGCCAGCTCTTACACAGATACGCAGTATTTT.

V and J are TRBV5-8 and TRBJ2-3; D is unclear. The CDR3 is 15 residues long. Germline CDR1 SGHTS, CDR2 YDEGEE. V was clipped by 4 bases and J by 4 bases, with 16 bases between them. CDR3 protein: CASSRDRDRADTQYF. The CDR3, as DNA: TGTGCCAGCAGCCGAGATAGGGATAGGGCAGATACGCAGTATTTT.

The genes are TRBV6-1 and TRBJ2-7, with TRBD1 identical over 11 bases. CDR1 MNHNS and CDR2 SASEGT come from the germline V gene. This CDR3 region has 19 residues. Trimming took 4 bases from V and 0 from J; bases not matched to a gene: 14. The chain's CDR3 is CASSGPGQGDHPASYEQYF. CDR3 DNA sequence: TGTGCCAGCAGTGGACCGGGACAGGGGGACCATCCCGCCTCCTACGAGCAGTACTTC.